The 10 T cell receptor beta chains listed next were all sequenced from one sample in a study of CD8 T cells in ankylosing spondylitis. TCRdb reprocessed the 5' RACE reads with MiXCR, giving one entry per CDR3 protein. The table has approximately 150,000 distinct CDR3 sequences, roughly 31% seen once. Source material: synovial fluid, either unsorted or a sorted T cell fraction (not recorded which). These receptors were taken from a male donor with ankylosing spondylitis.

J is TRBJ1-2 and V is TRBV20-1; D remains ambiguous. The length of the CDR3 is 11 residues. Germline CDR1 DFQATT, CDR2 SNEGSKA (reference sequence). V was cut by 3 bases and J by 8 bases, with 10 bases left in between. CDR3 sequence reads: CSASPAMGYTF. The CDR3 DNA follows: TGCAGTGCTAGCCCAGCTATGGGCTACACCTTC.

V gene TRBV18 combines with J gene TRBJ1-1; D unresolved. V dropped 3 bases and J dropped 3 bases, with 8 bases sitting between them. The CDR3 length is 13 residues. Germline V lookup: CDR1 KGHSH, CDR2 LQKENI. Written as DNA, the CDR3 is TGTGCCAGCTCACCTTTAGGTGACACTGAAGCTTTCTTT. Amino acids: CASSPLGDTEAFF.

This clonotype turned up a few times. The rearrangement links TRBV18 to TRBJ2-7; 14 bases are shared with TRBD2. J was trimmed by 2 bases and V by 3 bases; bases with no gene match: 3. The germline V gene has CDR1 KGHSH and CDR2 LQKENI. This CDR3 spans 16 amino acids. The CDR3 DNA follows: TGTGCCAGCTCACCGGGACTAGCGGGAGTTACCTACGAGCAGTACTTC. It yields the protein CASSPGLAGVTYEQYF.

Many counts were recorded for this clonotype. The V call is TRBV20-1, the J call TRBJ1-2; no definite D call. This CDR3 is 13 amino acids long. V shed 3 bases and J shed 4 bases, with 12 bases lying between them. The germline V gene has CDR1 DFQATT and CDR2 SNEGSKA (reference sequence). The CDR3 loop is CSASYRGRYGYTF. The CDR3 bases are TGCAGTGCTAGTTACCGGGGTCGCTATGGCTACACCTTC.

Only a few counts were recorded for this clonotype. The chain couples TRBV4-1 to TRBJ2-2, with TRBD2 as a possible D gene (6 bases). Germline loops: CDR1 MGHRA, CDR2 YSYEKL. This CDR3 contains 15 residues. V lost 4 bases and J lost 6, with 15 bases in between. The DNA for the CDR3 is TGCGCCAGCAGCCGACTAGACTTGGGCCCCGGGGAGCTGTTTTTT. Translated: CASSRLDLGPGELFF.

This clonotype was seen repeatedly, ten times or more. The CDR3: CASSLRDRVPEAFF. The DNA of the CDR3 is TGTGCCAGCAGCCTCCGGGACAGGGTCCCTGAAGCTTTCTTT. This rearrangement joins TRBV5-6 to TRBJ1-1; 9 bases fit TRBD1. The CDR3 is 14 amino acids. J gave up 6 bases and V 4 bases, and 7 bases lay outside the gene matches. Germline CDR1 is SGHDT and CDR2 is YYEEEE. The entire variable domain, with the rest obtained from reference TRBV5-6 and TRBJ1-1, is as follows: DAGVTQSPTHLIKTRGQQVTLRCSPKSGHDTVSWYQQALGQGPQFIFQYYEEEERQRGNFPDRFSGHQFPNYSSELNVNALLLGDSALYLCASSLRDRVPEAFFGQGTRLTVV.

V is TRBV3-1 and J is TRBJ1-6; D not certain. This CDR3 region has 14 residues. Germline V gene data show CDR1 as LGHDT and CDR2 as YNNKEL (reference sequence). Trimming shortened V by 6 bases and J by 7 bases, and 13 bases separated the two germline ends. The CDR3 loop is CASRPGSQNSPLHF. For the CDR3, the DNA is TGTGCCAGCAGACCCGGGAGCCAGAATTCACCCCTCCACTTT.

This clonotype came up a few times. CDR3 protein: CASSQGLSTSGANVLTF. DNA of the CDR3: TGCGCCAGCAGCCAAGGACTGAGCACCTCTGGGGCCAACGTCCTGACTTTC. The chain employs TRBV4-1 and TRBJ2-6; unclear D gene. The V end was cut by 1 base, the J end by 0 bases, with 10 bases between. Germline assignment: CDR1 MGHRA and CDR2 YSYEKL. The CDR3 contains 17 residues.

This clonotype was seen once. The chain links TRBV10-3 to TRBJ2-7; D may be TRBD2 (7 bases). The ends were cut back, 2 bases at V and 3 bases at J, with 17 bases in the middle. Per germline, CDR1 ENHRY and CDR2 SYGVKD. The CDR3 has 16 amino acids. CDR3 amino acids: CAISEPRLRGGYEQYF. Here the CDR3 DNA reads TGTGCCATCAGTGAGCCAAGACTGAGGGGGGGCTACGAGCAGTACTTC.

In this sample, this clonotype turned up many times. CDR3 protein: CSVESLAEQYNEQFF. For the CDR3, the DNA is TGCAGCGTTGAAAGCCTAGCGGAACAATACAATGAGCAGTTCTTC. The rearrangement links TRBV29-1 to TRBJ2-1; TRBD2 matches at 7 bases. The germline V gene encodes CDR1 SQVTM and CDR2 ANQGSEA. The trim removed 2 bases at V and 4 bases at J, leaving 8 bases unmatched. This CDR3 comprises 15 residues.